This TCR beta chain was sequenced in a study of beta chain features in type 1 diabetes. Study-wide results and limits: PCR might favor shorter templates, but any such skew would affect patients and controls equally. Cells carrying high TCR expression could end up over-represented when cDNA is sequenced.

Expressed TCRB transcripts were sequenced because the isolated RNA had all been reverse transcribed beforehand. Data came from immunoSEQ multiplex PCR; TCRdb stores just in-frame clones and leaves some out. The profile covers 160,000 or so clones, with approximately 8.4% appearing a single time and approximately 2.3% taken by the ten largest. The CDR3 runs to 16 residues. Germline loops: CDR1 SGHRS, CDR2 YFSETQ. V lost 0 bases to trimming and J lost 1 base, with 13 bases between them. For this clone: Its antigen is not known.

Sequencing was carried out using central memory CD4+ T cells from blood. The chain carries TRBV5-1 and TRBJ2-5; D not certain. This sequence originates from a woman younger than 30 in good health. For the CDR3, the DNA is TGCGCCAGCAGCTTGGGAGCCACCCAGGTCCAAGAGACCCAGTACTTC. This encodes CASSLGATQVQETQYF.